The sequence of this T cell receptor beta chain was determined in a study of cytomegalovirus exposure and HLA in healthy donors. PCR primers comprised 60 Vbeta and 13 Jbeta primers. Profiled with immunoSEQ multiplex PCR; TCRdb holds only in-frame clones, not every one. The profile covers approximately 89,000 clones, with 55% to 80% appearing a single time and about 1.3% taken by the ten largest. Trimming stripped 4 bases from V and 2 bases from J, with 10 bases between. CDR3 size: 13 residues. In germline, CDR1 is SGHRS, CDR2 YFSETQ. The rearrangement uses TRBV5-1 and TRBJ2-7; a weak D match, TRBD2 (6 bases). Input material: PBMCs. The sequence was collected from a female donor in good health and CMV-seronegative. The CDR3 loop reads CASSVGLTYEQYF. The DNA for the CDR3 is TGCGCCAGCAGCGTGGGACTCACCTACGAGCAGTACTTC.